This record concerns one TCR beta chain sequence. These data come from a study of T cell changes during pregnancy in multiple sclerosis. Profiled with immunoSEQ multiplex PCR; TCRdb holds only in-frame clones, not every one. The sample lists about 97,000 clones, approximately 90% seen once, with approximately 0.76% in the top ten. The CDR3 has 18 residues. Germline lookup yields CDR1 SQVTM and CDR2 ANQGSEA. V lost 4 bases and J lost 0; bases outside the gene matches: 14. Sequencing was performed on peripheral blood, taken in the second trimester of pregnancy. The source is a female donor in good health, enrolled as a control in a pregnancy study. This sequence joins TRBV29-1 and TRBJ2-4; the match to TRBD1 covers 8 bases. The CDR3 spells CSVVPDRVMALAKNIQYF. The DNA of the CDR3 is TGCAGCGTTGTCCCGGACAGGGTTATGGCACTAGCCAAAAACATTCAGTACTTC.